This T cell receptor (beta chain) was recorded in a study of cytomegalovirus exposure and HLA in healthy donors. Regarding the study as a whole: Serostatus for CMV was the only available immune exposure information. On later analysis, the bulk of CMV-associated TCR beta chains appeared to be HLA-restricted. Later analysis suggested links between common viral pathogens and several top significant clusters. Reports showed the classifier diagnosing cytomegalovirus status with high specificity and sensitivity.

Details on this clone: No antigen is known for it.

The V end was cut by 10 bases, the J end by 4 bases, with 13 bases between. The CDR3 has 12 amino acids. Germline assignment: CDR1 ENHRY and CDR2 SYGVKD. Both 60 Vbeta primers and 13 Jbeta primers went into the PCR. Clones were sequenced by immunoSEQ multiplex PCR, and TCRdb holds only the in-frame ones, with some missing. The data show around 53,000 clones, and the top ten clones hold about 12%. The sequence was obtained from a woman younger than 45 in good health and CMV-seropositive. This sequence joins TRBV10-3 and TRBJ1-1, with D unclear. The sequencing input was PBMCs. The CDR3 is CATLTGSTEAFF. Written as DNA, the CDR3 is TGTGCCACCCTGACGGGGTCCACTGAAGCTTTCTTT.